These 21 T cell receptor beta chains originate from one sample sequenced in a study of blood T cell repertoires in COVID-19. Generated by immunoSEQ multiplex PCR, the TCRdb table keeps only in-frame clones and is missing some. The repertoire holds fewer than 500,000 clones, about nine tenths seen once, with roughly 0.72% in the top ten. Sample: PBMCs or T cells enriched from blood (not recorded which). These receptors originate from a woman in her late teens or twenties who had recovered from COVID-19.

The CDR3 loop is CASNTGGLYYNEQFF. In DNA form, the CDR3 reads TGTGCCAGCAATACGGGCGGACTCTACTACAATGAGCAGTTCTTC. The V call is TRBV9, the J call TRBJ2-1; maybe TRBD2 (5 bases). Trimming took off 6 bases at V and 3 bases at J, with 16 bases between the two ends. The CDR3 is made up of 15 amino acids. CDR1 is SGDLS and CDR2 is YYNGEE in the germline V gene.

A single count supports this clone. The chain carries TRBV27 and TRBJ1-2; TRBD1 matches at 8 bases. J gave up 3 bases and V 3 bases, and 15 bases lay outside the gene matches. The germline V gene has CDR1 MNHEY and CDR2 SMNVEV (reference sequence). This CDR3 is built from 18 residues. The CDR3 is CASSLVPWQGARYYGYTF. DNA of the CDR3: TGTGCCAGCAGTTTGGTCCCCTGGCAGGGGGCAAGATACTATGGCTACACCTTC.

The chain has TRBV5-6 and TRBJ1-6; 7 nucleotides line up with TRBD1. CDR3 length: 13 residues. The V gene's germline CDR1 is SGHDT and CDR2 YYEEEE. With 4 bases clipped from V and 9 bases from J, the junction kept 4 bases outside the gene matches. The CDR3: CASSDREISPLHF. CDR3 bases: TGTGCCAGCAGCGACAGGGAGATTTCACCCCTCCACTTT.

J is TRBJ1-2 and V is TRBV27; D perhaps matches TRBD1 (5 bases). The germline V and J ends were trimmed by 1 base and 2 bases, with 8 bases remaining between them. The CDR3 length is 14 residues. From germline, CDR1 is MNHEY and CDR2 SMNVEV (reference sequence). CDR3 residues: CASSLFAGNYGYTF. The CDR3 DNA reads TGTGCCAGCAGTTTATTCGCAGGGAACTATGGCTACACCTTC.

The chain recombines TRBV7-8 with TRBJ2-1, with TRBD2 matching 7 bases. Trimming took 2 bases from V and 5 from J; bases not matched to a gene: 6. CDR1 is SGHVS and CDR2 is FQNEAQ in the germline V gene. The CDR3 sequence is 15 residues long. As DNA, the CDR3 is TGTGCCAGCAGCTTAAGACTAGCAGGCAACAATGAGCAGTTCTTC. As protein: CASSLRLAGNNEQFF.

The V gene is TRBV28, the J gene TRBJ2-1; the match to TRBD1 covers 12 bases. Per the germline V gene, CDR1 is MDHEN and CDR2 is SYDVKM. CDR3 length: 18 residues. The V segment lost 4 bases and the J segment 7 bases; nucleotides outside the gene matches: 14. The CDR3 region is CASSSRNPGQGARNEQFF. DNA for the CDR3: TGTGCCAGCAGTTCACGTAATCCGGGACAGGGGGCGCGGAATGAGCAGTTCTTC.

The chain is built from TRBV5-1 and TRBJ2-7, with D tentatively TRBD1 (6 bases). The CDR3 consists of 14 residues. With 5 bases removed from V and 2 bases from J, the gap between germline ends came to 14 bases. The germline gives CDR1 SGHRS, CDR2 YFSETQ. The CDR3 sequence: CASRQQGSAYEQYF. In DNA form, the CDR3 reads TGCGCCAGCAGACAACAGGGAAGCGCCTACGAGCAGTACTTC.

The rearrangement uses TRBV5-4 and TRBJ2-5; 7 nucleotides agree with TRBD2. Germline-derived CDR1 and CDR2 are SGHNT and YYREEE (reference sequence). This CDR3 is built from 16 residues. V lost 4 bases to trimming and J lost 5 bases; unmatched junction nucleotides: 14. CDR3 DNA: TGTGCCAGCAGCCCCCCCTCGGGGGAGCGGGGTGAGACCCAGTACTTC. Translating it yields CASSPPSGERGETQYF.

J is TRBJ1-2 and V is TRBV7-9; maybe TRBD1 (6 bases). This CDR3 has 15 residues. V lost 5 bases and J lost 5, with 18 bases in between. In germline, CDR1 is SEHNR, CDR2 FQNEAQ (reference sequence). CDR3 in amino acids: CASSPTLQGRYGYTF. Here the CDR3 DNA reads TGTGCCAGCAGCCCTACCCTACAGGGACGATATGGCTACACCTTC.

This chain uses TRBV30 with TRBJ1-1; TRBD1 matches at 8 bases. With V trimmed by 0 bases and J by 9 bases, 9 bases remained unmatched. Germline CDR1 is GTSNPN and CDR2 is SVGIG (reference sequence). The CDR3 is made up of 14 amino acids. The chain's CDR3 is CAWSVPLQGAKAFF. The CDR3 bases are TGTGCCTGGAGTGTGCCCCTCCAGGGGGCGAAAGCTTTCTTT.

V is TRBV15 and J is TRBJ2-1; D unclear. V was cut by 0 bases and J by 7 bases, with 10 bases left in between. In germline, CDR1 is LNHNV, CDR2 YYDKDF (reference sequence). This CDR3 contains 14 residues. The CDR3 loop reads CATSRDLVQNEQFF. The CDR3 DNA sequence: TGTGCCACCAGCAGAGATCTTGTGCAGAATGAGCAGTTCTTC.

The CDR3 spells CASSPGLANEQYF. DNA of the CDR3: TGTGCCAGCAGCCCGGGACTAGCGAACGAGCAGTACTTC. The V and J genes are TRBV3-1 (or the pseudogene TRBV3-2) and TRBJ2-7, with 10 bases lining up with TRBD2. This CDR3 spans 13 amino acids. Germline-derived CDR1 and CDR2 are LGHDT and YNNKEL (reference sequence). Germline trimming cut 4 bases from V and 5 bases from J; bases unmatched to any gene: 2.

The chain is built from TRBV23-1 and TRBJ2-1; the match to TRBD1 covers 8 bases. TRBV23-1 carries the ORF label, with uncertain function. This CDR3 has 13 amino acids. Trimming took 5 bases from V and 10 from J; bases not matched to a gene: 7. CDR3: CASSYTGTGEQFF. The CDR3 bases are TGCGCCAGCAGTTATACCGGGACAGGAGAGCAGTTCTTC.

This clone showed up just once. The rearrangement joins TRBV13 to TRBJ2-1; a possible D gene is TRBD2 (5 bases). The V gene's germline CDR1 is PRHDT and CDR2 FYEKMQ (reference sequence). Trimming took 0 bases from V and 12 from J, leaving 9 bases between them. The CDR3 spans 12 residues. For the CDR3, the DNA is TGTGCCAGCAGCTTAGGGAGGGCTGGGCAGTTCTTC. Translating gives CASSLGRAGQFF.

The J gene is TRBJ1-1, the V gene TRBV5-1; 8 nucleotides align to TRBD1. CDR3 length: 15 amino acids. Germline CDR1 and CDR2: SGHRS and YFSETQ. With V trimmed by 2 bases and J by 1 base, 4 bases remained unmatched. This CDR3 is CASSFAGGPNTEAFF. DNA of the CDR3: TGCGCCAGCAGCTTCGCAGGGGGCCCGAACACTGAAGCTTTCTTT.

V gene TRBV3-1 (or the pseudogene TRBV3-2) combines with J gene TRBJ2-5; TRBD1 matches 9 bases. Germline assignment: CDR1 LGHDT and CDR2 YNNKEL (reference sequence). The junction had 16 bases not matched to a gene; V was cut back by 4 bases and J by 4 bases. The CDR3 contains 18 residues. The CDR3 here is CASSPSGEQGARGETQYF. The CDR3 bases are TGTGCCAGCAGCCCGAGCGGGGAACAGGGGGCGCGAGGAGAGACCCAGTACTTC.

The V gene is TRBV19, the J gene TRBJ1-5; 7 bases are shared with TRBD1. Germline CDR1 reads LNHDA; CDR2 reads SQIVND (reference sequence). The CDR3 totals 14 residues. V lost 7 bases, J lost 1 base, and 4 bases stayed unmatched. CDR3 in amino acids: CASIDRASNQPQHF. The CDR3 DNA reads TGTGCCAGTATCGACAGGGCGAGCAATCAGCCCCAGCATTTT.

V gene TRBV5-4 combines with J gene TRBJ1-2, with 7 nucleotides matching TRBD1. The CDR3 consists of 16 residues. Germline lookup yields CDR1 SGHNT and CDR2 YYREEE (reference sequence). V lost 3 bases, J lost 4 bases, and 12 bases stayed unmatched. The chain's CDR3 is CASSSPGQASSYGYTF. CDR3 nucleotides: TGTGCCAGCAGCTCCCCAGGACAGGCCAGCTCCTATGGCTACACCTTC.

The rearrangement uses TRBV18 and TRBJ2-1, with 8 bases matching TRBD1. Germline V gene sequence: CDR1 KGHSH, CDR2 LQKENI. The V and J ends lost 3 bases and 9 bases, in that order; junction bases with no gene match: 13. There are 16 residues in the CDR3. The CDR3 nucleotides read TGTGCCAGCTCACCCGGAAGGGACAGGCGGGTGAGTGAGCAGTTCTTC. It yields the protein CASSPGRDRRVSEQFF.

The table lists this clone with a count of one. The chain has TRBV23-1 and TRBJ1-1; TRBD1 might be the D (5 bases). TRBV23-1 is placed among ORFs of uncertain function. The CDR3 has 12 amino acids. V was pared by 9 bases and J by 1 base, with 9 bases between. CDR3 amino acids: CARGERNTEAFF. In DNA, the CDR3 is TGCGCCAGAGGGGAACGGAACACTGAAGCTTTCTTT.

This clone came up once. The rearrangement joins TRBV20-1 to TRBJ2-7; 7 nucleotides align to TRBD1. Germline V gene data show CDR1 as DFQATT and CDR2 as SNEGSKA (reference sequence). V was pared by 3 bases and J by 2 bases, with 7 bases of the junction left unmatched. The CDR3 contains 14 residues. CDR3 bases: TGCAGTGCTAGTTTACAGGGGAGACCCTACGAGCAGTACTTC. It translates to CSASLQGRPYEQYF.